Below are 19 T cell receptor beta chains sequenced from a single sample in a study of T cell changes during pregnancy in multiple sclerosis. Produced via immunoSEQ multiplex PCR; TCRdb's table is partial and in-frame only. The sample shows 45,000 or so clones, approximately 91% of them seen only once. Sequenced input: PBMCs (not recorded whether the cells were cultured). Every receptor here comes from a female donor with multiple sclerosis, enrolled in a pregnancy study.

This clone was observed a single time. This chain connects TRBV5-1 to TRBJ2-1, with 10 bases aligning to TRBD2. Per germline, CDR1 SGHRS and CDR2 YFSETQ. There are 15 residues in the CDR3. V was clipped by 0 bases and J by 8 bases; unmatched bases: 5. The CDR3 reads CASSLVLAGDHEQFF. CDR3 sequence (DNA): TGCGCCAGCAGCTTGGTTCTAGCGGGAGACCATGAGCAGTTCTTC.

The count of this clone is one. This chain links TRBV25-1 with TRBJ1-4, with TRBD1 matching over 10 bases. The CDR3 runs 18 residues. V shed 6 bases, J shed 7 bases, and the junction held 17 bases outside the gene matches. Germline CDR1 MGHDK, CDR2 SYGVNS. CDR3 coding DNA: TGTGCCAGCAGCACGTCCCCGGGACAGGGGACGGGGTCTGAAAAACTGTTTTTT. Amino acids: CASSTSPGQGTGSEKLFF.

The CDR3 DNA is TGTGCCAGCAGCTTACAGTTGAGCGAGACCCAGTACTTC. Encoded protein: CASSLQLSETQYF. The V call is TRBV7-2, the J call TRBJ2-5; D remains ambiguous. The length of the CDR3 is 13 residues. Germline V gives CDR1 SGHTA, CDR2 FQGNSA. The ends were cut back, 2 bases at V and 5 bases at J, with 9 bases in the middle.

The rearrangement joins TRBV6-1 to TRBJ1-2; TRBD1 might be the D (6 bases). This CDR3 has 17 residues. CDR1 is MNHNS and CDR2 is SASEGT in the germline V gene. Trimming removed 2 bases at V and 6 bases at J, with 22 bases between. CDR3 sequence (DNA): TGTGCCAGCAGTGAATACTACTTGCTAGGGACAAGACATGGCTACACCTTC. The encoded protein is CASSEYYLLGTRHGYTF.

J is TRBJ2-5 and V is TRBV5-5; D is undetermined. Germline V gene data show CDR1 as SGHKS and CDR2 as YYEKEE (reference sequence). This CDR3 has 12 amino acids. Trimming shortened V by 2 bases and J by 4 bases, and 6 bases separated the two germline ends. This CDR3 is CASSLVRETQYF. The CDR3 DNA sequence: TGTGCCAGCAGCTTAGTCAGAGAGACCCAGTACTTC.

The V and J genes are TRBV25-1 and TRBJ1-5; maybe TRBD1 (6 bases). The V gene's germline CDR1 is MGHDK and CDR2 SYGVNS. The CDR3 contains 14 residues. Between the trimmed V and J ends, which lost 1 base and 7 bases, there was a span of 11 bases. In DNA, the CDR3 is TGTGCCAGCAGTGAATCAGGGGTTCGGCAGCCCCAGCATTTT. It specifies CASSESGVRQPQHF.

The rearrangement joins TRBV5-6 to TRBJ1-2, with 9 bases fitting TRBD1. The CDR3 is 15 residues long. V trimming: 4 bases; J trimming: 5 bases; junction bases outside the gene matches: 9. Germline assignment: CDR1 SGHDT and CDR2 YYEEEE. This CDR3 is CASSIETGTGYGYTF. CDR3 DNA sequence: TGTGCCAGCAGCATTGAAACCGGGACAGGGTATGGCTACACCTTC.

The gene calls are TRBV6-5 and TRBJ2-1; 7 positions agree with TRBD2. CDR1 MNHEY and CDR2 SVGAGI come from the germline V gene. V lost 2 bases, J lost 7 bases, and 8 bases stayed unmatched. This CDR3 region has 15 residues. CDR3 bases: TGTGCCAGCAGTTACCTGGCGGGAGTAGGAAATGAGCAGTTCTTC. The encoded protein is CASSYLAGVGNEQFF.

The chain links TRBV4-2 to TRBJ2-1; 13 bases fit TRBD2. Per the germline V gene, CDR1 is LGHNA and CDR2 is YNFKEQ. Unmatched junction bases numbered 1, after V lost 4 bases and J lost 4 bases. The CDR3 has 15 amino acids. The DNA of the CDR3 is TGTGCCAGCAGCCCGGGACTAGCGGGATACAATGAGCAGTTCTTC. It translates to CASSPGLAGYNEQFF.

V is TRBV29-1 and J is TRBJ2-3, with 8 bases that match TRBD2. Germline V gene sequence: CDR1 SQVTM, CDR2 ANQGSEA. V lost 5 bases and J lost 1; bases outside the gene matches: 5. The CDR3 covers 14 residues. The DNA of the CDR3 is TGCAGCGTTTCCGGGAGGGCGCGCACAGATACGCAGTATTTT. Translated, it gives CSVSGRARTDTQYF.

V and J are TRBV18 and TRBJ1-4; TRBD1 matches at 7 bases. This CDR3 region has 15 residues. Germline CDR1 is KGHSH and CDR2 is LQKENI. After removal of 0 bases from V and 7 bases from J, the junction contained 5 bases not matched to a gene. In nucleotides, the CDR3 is TGTGCCAGCTCACCACCGTCTCAGGGGGGTGAAAAACTGTTTTTT. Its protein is CASSPPSQGGEKLFF.

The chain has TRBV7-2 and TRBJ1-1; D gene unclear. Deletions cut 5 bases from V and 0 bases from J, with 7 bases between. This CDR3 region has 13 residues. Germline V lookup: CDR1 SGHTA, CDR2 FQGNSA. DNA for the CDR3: TGTGCCAGCAGCATATCGGTGAACACTGAAGCTTTCTTT. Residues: CASSISVNTEAFF.

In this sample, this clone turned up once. DNA for the CDR3: TGTGCCAGCTCACCAGGAATAGCGGGAGGGGAAGAGACCCAGTACTTC. This gives the protein CASSPGIAGGEETQYF. The chain carries TRBV18 and TRBJ2-5; 11 bases are a match to TRBD2. V lost 2 bases and J lost 3; bases outside the gene matches: 5. CDR1 is KGHSH and CDR2 is LQKENI in the germline V gene. The CDR3 covers 16 residues.

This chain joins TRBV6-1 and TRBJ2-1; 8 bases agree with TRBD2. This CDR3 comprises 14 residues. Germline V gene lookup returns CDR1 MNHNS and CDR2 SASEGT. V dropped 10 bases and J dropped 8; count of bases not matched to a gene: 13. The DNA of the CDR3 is TGTGCCATTATAAGCGGGAGTGATACCGATGAGCAGTTCTTC. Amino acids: CAIISGSDTDEQFF.

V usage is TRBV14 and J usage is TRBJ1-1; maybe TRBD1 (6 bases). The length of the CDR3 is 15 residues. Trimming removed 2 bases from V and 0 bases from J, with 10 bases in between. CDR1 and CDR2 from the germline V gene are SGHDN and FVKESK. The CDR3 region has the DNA TGTGCCAGCAGCCAAAGGGGGACGGTGAACACTGAAGCTTTCTTT. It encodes CASSQRGTVNTEAFF.

The CDR3 here is CAWSRQNTEAFF. The CDR3 coding sequence is TGTGCCTGGAGTAGGCAGAACACTGAAGCTTTCTTT. The chain uses TRBV30 and TRBJ1-1; no clear D gene. This CDR3 has 12 residues. Trimming pared 2 bases from V and 1 base from J, leaving 5 bases between. Germline V lookup: CDR1 GTSNPN, CDR2 SVGIG (reference sequence).

CDR3 coding DNA: TGTGCCAGCAGTTGGGGAGCTCCCTACGAGCAGTACTTC. Protein sequence: CASSWGAPYEQYF. The chain recombines TRBV6-1 with TRBJ2-7; tentatively, D is TRBD2 (5 bases). The CDR3 has 13 residues. Germline loops: CDR1 MNHNS, CDR2 SASEGT. V was trimmed by 5 bases and J by 2 bases, leaving 10 bases between them.

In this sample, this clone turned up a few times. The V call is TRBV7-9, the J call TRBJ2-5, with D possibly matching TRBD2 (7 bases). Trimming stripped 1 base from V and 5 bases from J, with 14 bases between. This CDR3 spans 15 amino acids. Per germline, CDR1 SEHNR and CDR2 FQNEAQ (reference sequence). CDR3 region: CASSLVGGAVETQYF. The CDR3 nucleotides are TGTGCCAGCAGCTTAGTGGGGGGGGCGGTGGAGACCCAGTACTTC.

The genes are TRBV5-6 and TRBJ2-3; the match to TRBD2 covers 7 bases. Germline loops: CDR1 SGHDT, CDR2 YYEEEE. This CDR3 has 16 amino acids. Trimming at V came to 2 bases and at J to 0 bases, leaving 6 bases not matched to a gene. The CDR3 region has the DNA TGTGCCAGCAGCTTCAAGCGGGACCCTAGCACAGATACGCAGTATTTT. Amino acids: CASSFKRDPSTDTQYF. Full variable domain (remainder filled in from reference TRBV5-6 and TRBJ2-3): DAGVTQSPTHLIKTRGQQVTLRCSPKSGHDTVSWYQQALGQGPQFIFQYYEEEERQRGNFPDRFSGHQFPNYSSELNVNALLLGDSALYLCASSFKRDPSTDTQYFGPGTRLTVL.